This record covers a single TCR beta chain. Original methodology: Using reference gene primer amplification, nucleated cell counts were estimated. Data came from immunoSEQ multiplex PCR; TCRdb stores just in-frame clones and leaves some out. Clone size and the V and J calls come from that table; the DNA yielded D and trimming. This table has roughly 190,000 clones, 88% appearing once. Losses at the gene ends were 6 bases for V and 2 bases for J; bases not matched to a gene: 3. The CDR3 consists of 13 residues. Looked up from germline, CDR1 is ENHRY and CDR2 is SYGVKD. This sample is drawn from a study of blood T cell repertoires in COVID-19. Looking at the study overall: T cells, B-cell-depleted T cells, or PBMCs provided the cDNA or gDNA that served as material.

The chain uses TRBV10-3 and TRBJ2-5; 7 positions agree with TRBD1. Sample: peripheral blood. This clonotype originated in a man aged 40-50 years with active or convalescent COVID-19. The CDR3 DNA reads TGTGCCATCAGAGAGGGACAGCAAGAGACCCAGTACTTC. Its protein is CAIREGQQETQYF.